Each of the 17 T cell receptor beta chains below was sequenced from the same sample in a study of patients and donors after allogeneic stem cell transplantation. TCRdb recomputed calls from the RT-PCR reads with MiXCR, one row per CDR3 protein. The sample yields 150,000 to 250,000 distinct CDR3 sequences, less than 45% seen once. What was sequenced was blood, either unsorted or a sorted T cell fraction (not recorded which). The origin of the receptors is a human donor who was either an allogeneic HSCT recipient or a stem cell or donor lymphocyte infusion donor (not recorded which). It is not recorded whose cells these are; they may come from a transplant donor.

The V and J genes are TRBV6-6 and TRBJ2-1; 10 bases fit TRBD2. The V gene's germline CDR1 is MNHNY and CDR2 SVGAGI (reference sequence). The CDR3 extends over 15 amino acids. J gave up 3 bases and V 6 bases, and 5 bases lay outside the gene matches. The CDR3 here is CASRYRTSGYNEQFF. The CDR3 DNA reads TGTGCCAGCAGGTACCGGACTAGCGGCTACAATGAGCAGTTCTTC.

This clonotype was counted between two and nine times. CDR3 in DNA: TGTGCCAGCAGTTTACAAGGGTGGGGAACCTACGAGCAGTACTTC. Protein: CASSLQGWGTYEQYF. V gene TRBV12-3 or TRBV12-4 combines with J gene TRBJ2-7; D not resolved. The CDR3 spans 15 residues. Trimming stripped 2 bases from V and 2 bases from J, with 13 bases between.

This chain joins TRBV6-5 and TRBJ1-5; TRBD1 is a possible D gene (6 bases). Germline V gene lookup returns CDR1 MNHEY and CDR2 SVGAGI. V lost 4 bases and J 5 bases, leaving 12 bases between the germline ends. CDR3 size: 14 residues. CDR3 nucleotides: TGTGCCAGCAGTTCCGAACAGGGCGATCAGCCCCAGCATTTT. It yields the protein CASSSEQGDQPQHF.

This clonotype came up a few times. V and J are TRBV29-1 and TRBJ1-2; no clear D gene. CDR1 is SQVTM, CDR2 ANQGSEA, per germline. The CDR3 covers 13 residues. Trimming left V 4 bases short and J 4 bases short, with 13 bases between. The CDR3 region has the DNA TGCAGCGTTGCCCCTCGCGGCCCCTATGGCTACACCTTC. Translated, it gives CSVAPRGPYGYTF.

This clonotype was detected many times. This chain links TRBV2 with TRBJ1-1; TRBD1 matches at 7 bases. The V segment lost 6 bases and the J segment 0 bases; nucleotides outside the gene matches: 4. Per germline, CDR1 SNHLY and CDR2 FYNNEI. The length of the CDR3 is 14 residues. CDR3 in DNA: TGTGCCAGCAGGGCCGGGACAGTGAACACTGAAGCTTTCTTT. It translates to CASRAGTVNTEAFF.

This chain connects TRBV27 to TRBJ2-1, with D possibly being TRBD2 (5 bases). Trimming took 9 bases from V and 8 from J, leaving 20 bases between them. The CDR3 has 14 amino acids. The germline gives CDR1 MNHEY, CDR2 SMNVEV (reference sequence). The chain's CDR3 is CASSDGLSLDEQFF. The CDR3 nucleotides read TGTGCCAGTTCCGACGGACTCTCCTTGGATGAGCAGTTCTTC.

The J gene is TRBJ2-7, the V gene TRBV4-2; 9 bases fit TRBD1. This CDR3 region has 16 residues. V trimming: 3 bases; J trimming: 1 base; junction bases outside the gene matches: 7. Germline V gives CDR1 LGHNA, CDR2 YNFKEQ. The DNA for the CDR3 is TGTGCCAGCAGCCACGCTGGGACAGGGACTTCCTACGAGCAGTACTTC. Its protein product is CASSHAGTGTSYEQYF.

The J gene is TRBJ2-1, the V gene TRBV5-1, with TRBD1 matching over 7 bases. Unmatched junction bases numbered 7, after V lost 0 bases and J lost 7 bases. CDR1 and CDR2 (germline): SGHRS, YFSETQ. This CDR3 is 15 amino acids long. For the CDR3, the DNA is TGCGCCAGCAGCTTGGATGGGACAGTGGGGAATGAGCAGTTCTTC. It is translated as CASSLDGTVGNEQFF.

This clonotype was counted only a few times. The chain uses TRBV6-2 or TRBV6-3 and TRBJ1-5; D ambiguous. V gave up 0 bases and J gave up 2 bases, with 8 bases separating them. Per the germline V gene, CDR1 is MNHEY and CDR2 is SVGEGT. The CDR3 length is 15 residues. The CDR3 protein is CASSYSIGGNQPQHF. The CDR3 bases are TGTGCCAGCAGTTACTCGATTGGAGGCAATCAGCCCCAGCATTTT.

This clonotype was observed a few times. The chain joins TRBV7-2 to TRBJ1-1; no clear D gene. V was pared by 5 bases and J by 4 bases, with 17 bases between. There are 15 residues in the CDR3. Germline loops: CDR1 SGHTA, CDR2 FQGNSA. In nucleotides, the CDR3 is TGTGCCAGCAGCCCGCATTGGGTCCTGATCACTGAAGCTTTCTTT. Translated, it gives CASSPHWVLITEAFF.

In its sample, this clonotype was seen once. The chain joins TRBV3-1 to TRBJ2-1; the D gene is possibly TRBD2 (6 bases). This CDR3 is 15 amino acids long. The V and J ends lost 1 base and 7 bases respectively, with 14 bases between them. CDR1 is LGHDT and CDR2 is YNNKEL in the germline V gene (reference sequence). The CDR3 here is CASSQASGPWNEQFF. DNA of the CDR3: TGTGCCAGCAGCCAAGCGAGCGGGCCCTGGAATGAGCAGTTCTTC.

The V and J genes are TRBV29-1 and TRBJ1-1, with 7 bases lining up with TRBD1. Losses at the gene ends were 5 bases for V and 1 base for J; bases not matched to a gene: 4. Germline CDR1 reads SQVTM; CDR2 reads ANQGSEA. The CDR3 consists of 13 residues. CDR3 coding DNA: TGCAGCGTTCTCGGGACAGAGAACACTGAAGCTTTCTTT. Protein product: CSVLGTENTEAFF.

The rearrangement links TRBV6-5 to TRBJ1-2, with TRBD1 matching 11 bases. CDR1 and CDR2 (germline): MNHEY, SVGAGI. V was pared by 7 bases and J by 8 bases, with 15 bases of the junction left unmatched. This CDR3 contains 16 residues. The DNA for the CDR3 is TGTGCCAGCAACTCCGGGACAGGGGGTCAATCTGGCGGCTACACCTTC. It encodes CASNSGTGGQSGGYTF.

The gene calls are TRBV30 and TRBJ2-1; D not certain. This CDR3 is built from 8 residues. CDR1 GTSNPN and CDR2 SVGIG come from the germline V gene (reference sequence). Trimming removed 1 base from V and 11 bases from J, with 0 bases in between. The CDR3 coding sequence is TGTGCCTGGAGTGAGCAGTTCTTC. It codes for CAWSEQFF.

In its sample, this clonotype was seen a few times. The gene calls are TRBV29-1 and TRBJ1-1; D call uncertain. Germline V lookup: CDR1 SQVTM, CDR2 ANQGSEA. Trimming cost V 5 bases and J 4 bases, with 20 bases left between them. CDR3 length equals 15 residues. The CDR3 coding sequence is TGCAGCGTTTGGGGTAGGGAGGGAAGTCCCACTGAAGCTTTCTTT. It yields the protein CSVWGREGSPTEAFF.

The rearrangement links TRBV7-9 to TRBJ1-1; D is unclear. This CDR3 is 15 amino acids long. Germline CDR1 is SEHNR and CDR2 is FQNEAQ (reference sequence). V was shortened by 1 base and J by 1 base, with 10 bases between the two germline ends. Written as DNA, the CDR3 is TGTGCCAGCAGCTTAGGACCCCAGGAGAACACTGAAGCTTTCTTT. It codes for CASSLGPQENTEAFF.

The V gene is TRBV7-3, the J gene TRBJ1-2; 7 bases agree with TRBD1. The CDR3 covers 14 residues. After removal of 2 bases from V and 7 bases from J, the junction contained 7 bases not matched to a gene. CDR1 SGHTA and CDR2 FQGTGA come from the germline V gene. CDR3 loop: CASSLGGQVAGYTF. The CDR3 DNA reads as TGTGCCAGCAGCTTAGGCGGACAGGTAGCTGGCTACACCTTC.